The clone carrying this T cell receptor beta chain came up many times. The antigen remains undetermined. As handled by the study authors: Using the CDR3 differences seen across clinicopathological groups, the authors built a distant-metastasis classifier for papillary thyroid cancer, which was meant to discriminate distant-metastatic patients. TCRdb re-clonotyped the PCR reads through MiXCR. TCRdb assigned the V and J calls; the authors' analysis was not used. The repertoire holds some 90,000 clones, with around 7.8% as singletons. Patients were all untreated before their thyroid surgery. This specimen belongs to a study of metastatic and nonmetastatic thyroid tumors. The study's findings and limits: In blood and tumor, TCR beta diversity was reportedly significantly higher in malignant thyroid tumors than in benign nodules.

The sample taken for sequencing was blood. This receptor was identified in a female donor with papillary thyroid cancer or a benign thyroid nodule (not recorded which). Some clones in this sample may be carry-over from other donors' samples.

This chain's CDR3 is CASSPGQGYNSPLHF. As DNA, the CDR3 is TGCGCCAGCAGCCCAGGACAGGGGTATAATTCACCCCTCCACTTT. The chain combines TRBV5-1 with TRBJ1-6; TRBD1 aligns across 9 bases. Germline V gene sequence: CDR1 SGHRS, CDR2 YFSETQ. The V and J ends lost 4 bases and 4 bases, in that order; junction bases with no gene match: 3. CDR3 size: 15 residues.